Each of the 18 T cell receptor beta chains below was sequenced from the same sample in a study of cytomegalovirus exposure and HLA in healthy donors. The PCR made use of 60 Vbeta and 13 Jbeta primers. Clones were sequenced by immunoSEQ multiplex PCR, and TCRdb holds only the in-frame ones, with some missing. Recorded for this sample: about 58,000 clones. Sequenced material: PBMCs. The receptors derive from a young woman in good health and CMV-seronegative.

The chain employs TRBV7-8 and TRBJ2-7; no reliable D call. This CDR3 contains 11 residues. Trimming removed 3 bases from V and 5 bases from J, with 5 bases in between. CDR1 and CDR2 from the germline V gene are SGHVS and FQNEAQ. CDR3 loop: CASSFYDEQYF. DNA of the CDR3: TGTGCCAGCAGCTTCTATGACGAGCAGTACTTC.

The chain uses TRBV6-5 and TRBJ1-1; TRBD1 matches at 7 bases. The CDR3 totals 13 residues. V gave up 7 bases and J gave up 2 bases; unmatched junction bases: 4. CDR1 is MNHEY, CDR2 SVGAGI, per germline. Written as DNA, the CDR3 is TGTGCCAGCACCCGGGACAGTAACACTGAAGCTTTCTTT. Translating it yields CASTRDSNTEAFF.

The V gene is TRBV2, the J gene TRBJ2-7; 9 nucleotides match TRBD1. This CDR3 has 14 residues. The ends lost 10 bases at V and 7 bases at J; junction bases unmatched: 14. CDR1 is SNHLY and CDR2 is FYNNEI in the germline V gene. Here the CDR3 DNA reads TGTGCCACCCTCACCGGGACAGGGCTGAGGGAGCAGTACTTC. Residues: CATLTGTGLREQYF. Full variable domain (missing parts from reference TRBV2 and TRBJ2-7): EPEVTQTPSHQVTQMGQEVILRCVPISNHLYFYWYRQILGQKVEFLVSFYNNEISEKSEIFDDQFSVERPDGSNFTLKIRSTKLEDSAMYFCATLTGTGLREQYFGPGTRLTVT.

The chain recombines TRBV6-1 with TRBJ2-7; 10 nucleotides align to TRBD1. The V gene end was trimmed by 7 bases and the J gene end by 6 bases; junction bases not matched to a gene: 9. Per germline, CDR1 MNHNS and CDR2 SASEGT. There are 14 residues in the CDR3. For the CDR3, the DNA is TGTGCCAGCATAAAGGGACAGGGGCTAATCGAGCAGTACTTC. Its protein is CASIKGQGLIEQYF.

The chain combines TRBV6-1 with TRBJ1-1; 9 nucleotides align to TRBD1. V dropped 0 bases and J dropped 4; count of bases not matched to a gene: 6. Germline CDR1 and CDR2: MNHNS and SASEGT. This CDR3 spans 16 amino acids. CDR3 sequence: CASSEATGTGSTEAFF. The CDR3 DNA sequence: TGTGCCAGCAGTGAAGCCACCGGGACAGGGAGCACTGAAGCTTTCTTT.

The rearrangement links TRBV28 to TRBJ1-1; the D gene is possibly TRBD1 (6 bases). The germline V gene has CDR1 MDHEN and CDR2 SYDVKM. Trimming removed 6 bases from V and 0 bases from J, with 23 bases in between. The length of the CDR3 is 18 residues. CDR3 in DNA: TGTGCCAGCAGCGAACTCTCGGGGCTACAGGGATTGAACACTGAAGCTTTCTTT. Translating gives CASSELSGLQGLNTEAFF.

This rearrangement joins TRBV2 to TRBJ2-5; 13 bases are a match to TRBD2. From germline, CDR1 is SNHLY and CDR2 FYNNEI. The CDR3 has 15 amino acids. V gave up 7 bases and J gave up 6 bases; unmatched junction bases: 8. Written as DNA, the CDR3 is TGTGCCAGCACGACCCAACTAGCGGGGGGGAAGACCCAGTACTTC. It specifies CASTTQLAGGKTQYF.

The chain carries TRBV2 and TRBJ1-2; D is possibly TRBD1 (6 bases). CDR3 length equals 12 residues. Trimming removed 8 bases at V and 5 bases at J, with 12 bases between. Germline V gene sequence: CDR1 SNHLY, CDR2 FYNNEI. CDR3 amino acids: CASAGTFYGYTF. The CDR3 DNA reads as TGTGCCAGCGCAGGGACATTTTATGGCTACACCTTC. Based on the CDR3 plus reference TRBV2 and TRBJ1-2, the full variable domain is EPEVTQTPSHQVTQMGQEVILRCVPISNHLYFYWYRQILGQKVEFLVSFYNNEISEKSEIFDDQFSVERPDGSNFTLKIRSTKLEDSAMYFCASAGTFYGYTFGSGTRLTVV.

The chain recombines TRBV7-2 with TRBJ2-7; a weak D match, TRBD2 (6 bases). The CDR3 runs 15 residues. Between the trimmed V and J ends, which lost 2 bases and 3 bases, there was a span of 14 bases. Germline-derived CDR1 and CDR2 are SGHTA and FQGNSA. The CDR3 region is CASSLQSGGFYEQYF. The CDR3 DNA reads as TGTGCCAGCAGCTTACAGAGCGGAGGGTTCTACGAGCAGTACTTC.

The chain carries TRBV5-1 and TRBJ2-1, with D maybe TRBD2 (6 bases). Germline lookup yields CDR1 SGHRS and CDR2 YFSETQ. This CDR3 has 13 amino acids. Trimming stripped 6 bases from V and 5 bases from J, with 12 bases between. The CDR3 reads CASTPEGDNEQFF. In nucleotides, the CDR3 is TGCGCCAGCACCCCGGAGGGAGACAATGAGCAGTTCTTC.

The V call is TRBV7-9, the J call TRBJ1-4; D is unresolved. The V and J ends lost 2 bases and 0 bases respectively, with 10 bases between them. The CDR3 runs 16 residues. The V gene's germline CDR1 is SEHNR and CDR2 FQNEAQ (reference sequence). CDR3 loop: CASSLLRVSTNEKLFF. In nucleotides, the CDR3 is TGTGCCAGCAGCTTACTGCGGGTTTCAACTAATGAAAAACTGTTTTTT.

The J gene is TRBJ1-4, the V gene TRBV18, with 7 bases that match TRBD1. Unmatched junction bases numbered 9, after V lost 6 bases and J lost 8 bases. The CDR3 runs 14 residues. CDR1 is KGHSH, CDR2 LQKENI, per germline. The CDR3 nucleotides read TGTGCCAGCTCCCCCCAGACAGGGAGCGAAAAACTGTTTTTT. Translation gives CASSPQTGSEKLFF.

The V call is TRBV6-6, the J call TRBJ2-7; TRBD1 matches at 7 bases. Germline CDR1 MNHNY, CDR2 SVGAGI (reference sequence). V lost 4 bases, J lost 2 bases, and 5 bases stayed unmatched. The CDR3 is 14 amino acids. The CDR3 loop reads CASSLTGIAYEQYF. Written as DNA, the CDR3 is TGTGCCAGCAGTTTGACAGGGATCGCCTACGAGCAGTACTTC.

CDR3 DNA sequence: TGTGCCAGCTCACCACTCGACAGGGGAACCTACAATGAGCAGTTCTTC. It specifies CASSPLDRGTYNEQFF. V and J are TRBV18 and TRBJ2-1; 8 bases are shared with TRBD1. Trimming cost V 1 base and J 2 bases; bases outside gene matches: 4. Germline CDR1 is KGHSH and CDR2 is LQKENI. This CDR3 has 16 residues.

This chain links TRBV9 with TRBJ2-5; TRBD1 matches 12 bases. J was trimmed by 5 bases and V by 2 bases; bases with no gene match: 10. This CDR3 has 17 amino acids. Germline CDR1 and CDR2: SGDLS and YYNGEE. This CDR3 reads CASSVLGGTGGAETQYF. CDR3 coding DNA: TGTGCCAGCAGCGTCCTCGGGGGGACAGGGGGCGCGGAGACCCAGTACTTC.

V is TRBV2 and J is TRBJ2-2; TRBD1 matches at 10 bases. The germline CDR1 and CDR2 sequences are SNHLY and FYNNEI. The V segment lost 6 bases and the J segment 7 bases; nucleotides outside the gene matches: 2. The CDR3 is 13 amino acids. The CDR3: CASSGQGDGELFF. The CDR3 region has the DNA TGTGCCAGCAGCGGACAGGGGGACGGGGAGCTGTTTTTT.

The chain uses TRBV5-1 and TRBJ2-7; D remains ambiguous. Trimming stripped 1 base from V and 0 bases from J, with 5 bases between. Looked up from germline, CDR1 is SGHRS and CDR2 is YFSETQ. The CDR3 is 13 residues long. CDR3 protein: CASSLQNSYEQYF. The CDR3 nucleotides read TGCGCCAGCAGCTTGCAGAACTCCTACGAGCAGTACTTC.

The J gene is TRBJ1-4, the V gene TRBV7-9, with 8 bases matching TRBD1. J gave up 9 bases and V 7 bases, and 10 bases lay outside the gene matches. The CDR3 contains 14 residues. CDR1 is SEHNR, CDR2 FQNEAQ, per germline (reference sequence). The chain's CDR3 is CASIRTGSSQKLFF. The CDR3, as DNA: TGTGCCAGCATTCGGACAGGGAGTTCCCAAAAACTGTTTTTT. The full variable domain, with the rest looked up from reference TRBV7-9 and TRBJ1-4, is DTGVSQNPRHKITKRGQNVTFRCDPISEHNRLYWYRQTLGQGPEFLTYFQNEAQLEKSRLLSDRFSAERPKGSFSTLEIQRTEQGDSAMYLCASIRTGSSQKLFFGSGTQLSVL.